This TCR beta chain was captured in a study of blood T cell repertoires in COVID-19. Study-wide context: Specimens from acute and convalescent COVID-19 originated in the United States, Italy and Spain. The cDNA or gDNA used as material had been derived from T cells, B-cell-depleted T cells, or PBMCs.

The germline CDR1 and CDR2 sequences are MNHEY and SMNVEV (reference sequence). The CDR3 has 15 residues. Trimming left V 0 bases short and J 1 base short, with 7 bases between. Some clones are missing from TCRdb's copy, which holds only in-frame ones; the method was immunoSEQ multiplex PCR. The top ten clones hold approximately 1.2% of a sample with 260,000 or so clones, around 88% of them seen once. The study drew participants aged about 18 to 89 years from some 24 US areas. Participants reported their clinical history, and cohort assignment relied on those reports. This clone has only one observation.

Sequenced sample: PBMCs or T cells enriched from blood (not recorded which). This clonotype was obtained from a woman aged 35 to 49 with acute COVID-19. The chain couples TRBV27 to TRBJ1-5; weak D call: TRBD1 (5 bases). CDR3 protein: CASSLSGLSNQPQHF. DNA of the CDR3: TGTGCCAGCAGTTTATCGGGACTAAGCAATCAGCCCCAGCATTTT.